The 22 T cell receptor beta chains below all came from one sample that was sequenced in a study of cytomegalovirus exposure and HLA in healthy donors. The PCR used 60 Vbeta and 13 Jbeta primers. Repertoires were generated with immunoSEQ multiplex PCR, while TCRdb's copy carries only in-frame clones and drops some. The sample has roughly 76,000 clones. The sequencing sample was made of PBMCs. These receptors were obtained from a female donor in good health and CMV-seropositive.

The chain joins TRBV27 to TRBJ2-7; TRBD1 might be the D (5 bases). The CDR3 covers 16 residues. Germline V CDR1 and CDR2: MNHEY, SMNVEV (reference sequence). Trimming cost V 6 bases and J 2 bases, with 20 bases left between them. The CDR3: CASSRLPQGLAYEQYF. The CDR3 nucleotides read TGTGCCAGCAGCCGACTCCCGCAGGGATTGGCCTACGAGCAGTACTTC.

The chain has TRBV19 and TRBJ1-4; D is unresolved. V was trimmed by 5 bases and J by 4 bases, leaving 11 bases between them. CDR3 length: 14 residues. The germline CDR1 and CDR2 sequences are LNHDA and SQIVND (reference sequence). Here the CDR3 DNA reads TGTGCCAGTAGTTTCGGTCTTGTTAATGAAAAACTGTTTTTT. The encoded protein is CASSFGLVNEKLFF.

The genes are TRBV12-1 and TRBJ1-2; TRBD1 is taken as the D call from the table, unchecked against the DNA. TRBV12-1 has pseudogene status. This CDR3 has 16 residues. CDR3 sequence: CASSTAGQPLDYGYTF. The CDR3 DNA follows: TGTGCCAGCAGCACGGCGGGACAGCCTCTCGACTATGGCTACACCTTC.

The V gene is TRBV5-6, the J gene TRBJ2-7; D is undetermined. The CDR3 sequence is 15 residues long. Germline V gene data show CDR1 as SGHDT and CDR2 as YYEEEE. Deletions cut 1 base from V and 4 bases from J, with 15 bases between. CDR3 residues: CASSLFGQTPYEQYF. DNA for the CDR3: TGTGCCAGCAGCTTGTTTGGGCAGACCCCTTACGAGCAGTACTTC.

The chain uses TRBV28 and TRBJ2-7, with 9 positions matching TRBD2. Trimming took 7 bases from V and 3 from J; bases not matched to a gene: 10. Germline CDR1 and CDR2: MDHEN and SYDVKM. The CDR3 contains 15 residues. The CDR3 loop reads CASTLIAGGIYEQYF. In DNA form, the CDR3 reads TGTGCCAGCACCCTAATTGCGGGAGGGATCTACGAGCAGTACTTC.

The chain joins TRBV7-6 to TRBJ2-1; TRBD2 matches 13 bases. The V gene end was trimmed by 4 bases and the J gene end by 9 bases; junction bases not matched to a gene: 3. Looked up from germline, CDR1 is SGHVS and CDR2 is FNYEAQ. The CDR3 totals 14 residues. The CDR3 DNA sequence: TGTGCCAGCAGCTCGGGACTAGCGGGAACTGAGCAGTTCTTC. This encodes CASSSGLAGTEQFF.

The chain combines TRBV11-2 with TRBJ2-1, with no clear D. From germline, CDR1 is SGHAT and CDR2 FQNNGV. V was shortened by 3 bases and J by 7 bases, with 13 bases between the two germline ends. This CDR3 region has 14 residues. DNA for the CDR3: TGTGCCAGCAGCTTGATCCTCAGTAAAAATGAGCAGTTCTTC. The encoded protein is CASSLILSKNEQFF. The variable domain in full, with the rest retrieved from reference TRBV11-2 and TRBJ2-1, is EAGVAQSPRYKIIEKRQSVAFWCNPISGHATLYWYQQILGQGPKLLIQFQNNGVVDDSQLPKDRFSAERLKGVDSTLKIQPAKLEDSAVYLCASSLILSKNEQFFGPGTRLTVL.

The rearrangement uses TRBV11-1 and TRBJ1-1; D might be TRBD1 (5 bases). The V end lost 6 bases, the J end lost 12 bases, and 14 bases lay between the germline ends. The CDR3 has 11 residues. Germline values: CDR1 SGHAT, CDR2 FQDESV (reference sequence). This chain's CDR3 is CASSATGLPFF. CDR3 DNA sequence: TGTGCCAGCAGTGCTACGGGACTTCCTTTCTTT.

V usage is TRBV28 and J usage is TRBJ1-1; TRBD1 aligns across 11 bases. The CDR3 contains 17 residues. Germline loops: CDR1 MDHEN, CDR2 SYDVKM. V lost 5 bases and J lost 1; bases outside the gene matches: 9. The CDR3 loop is CASSVTIGTGGNTEAFF. In DNA, the CDR3 is TGTGCCAGCAGTGTTACAATAGGGACAGGGGGGAACACTGAAGCTTTCTTT.

This rearrangement joins TRBV19 to TRBJ2-7, with 7 positions matching TRBD1. Germline V lookup: CDR1 LNHDA, CDR2 SQIVND (reference sequence). The CDR3 has 13 residues. The J segment lost 2 bases and the V segment lost 4 bases, leaving 2 bases of the junction unmatched. CDR3 nucleotides: TGTGCCAGTAGTACAGGGGGAGCCTACGAGCAGTACTTC. This sequence encodes CASSTGGAYEQYF.

The chain employs TRBV7-2 and TRBJ2-7, with 8 bases aligning to TRBD2. V was pared by 3 bases and J by 5 bases, with 6 bases of the junction left unmatched. Germline CDR1 is SGHTA and CDR2 is FQGNSA. The CDR3 has 14 amino acids. CDR3 DNA: TGTGCCAGCAGCTTGGCGGGGGGTAGCAACGAGCAGTACTTC. Its translation: CASSLAGGSNEQYF. Full variable domain (missing parts from reference TRBV7-2 and TRBJ2-7): GAGVSQSPSNKVTEKGKDVELRCDPISGHTALYWYRQSLGQGLEFLIYFQGNSAPDKSGLPSDRFSAERTGGSVSTLTIQRTQQEDSAVYLCASSLAGGSNEQYFGPGTRLTVT.

This chain connects TRBV28 to TRBJ1-2; D gene ambiguous. The CDR3 length is 13 residues. Germline assignment: CDR1 MDHEN and CDR2 SYDVKM. V was clipped by 7 bases and J by 4 bases, with 13 bases between them. CDR3 sequence (DNA): TGTGCCAGCATGGCAGCGGCAAGCTATGGCTACACCTTC. Its translation is CASMAAASYGYTF.

The rearrangement links TRBV25-1 to TRBJ1-1; the D gene is possibly TRBD1 (6 bases). The germline V gene has CDR1 MGHDK and CDR2 SYGVNS. The CDR3 runs to 15 residues. V lost 10 bases, J lost 5 bases, and 23 bases lay in between. CDR3 region: CATEGGREGRTEAFF. CDR3 DNA: TGTGCCACCGAGGGGGGGAGGGAGGGGAGAACTGAAGCTTTCTTT.

The chain has TRBV7-3 and TRBJ2-1, with 13 bases that match TRBD2. The CDR3 length is 19 residues. V was clipped by 1 base and J by 0 bases; unmatched bases: 6. Germline lookup yields CDR1 SGHTA and CDR2 FQGTGA. The CDR3 reads CASSLIGTSGASSYNEQFF. The CDR3 DNA reads TGTGCCAGCAGCTTAATAGGGACTAGCGGGGCGAGCTCCTACAATGAGCAGTTCTTC.

The rearrangement joins TRBV19 to TRBJ1-4; 9 nucleotides match TRBD1. The CDR3 is made up of 19 amino acids. CDR1 and CDR2 from the germline V gene are LNHDA and SQIVND (reference sequence). J was trimmed by 0 bases and V by 5 bases; bases with no gene match: 13. CDR3 sequence reads: CASSPEQGAAGATNEKLFF. The CDR3 region has the DNA TGTGCCAGTAGTCCCGAACAGGGGGCGGCGGGGGCAACTAATGAAAAACTGTTTTTT.

The chain is built from TRBV5-1 and TRBJ2-7; D is undetermined. Germline CDR1 reads SGHRS; CDR2 reads YFSETQ. Trimming cost V 0 bases and J 2 bases, with 6 bases left between them. The CDR3 loop spans 13 amino acids. CDR3 residues: CASSLAWPYEQYF. CDR3 DNA sequence: TGCGCCAGCAGCTTGGCGTGGCCCTACGAGCAGTACTTC.

This rearrangement joins TRBV6-5 to TRBJ1-1; D may be TRBD1 (5 bases). V lost 6 bases, J lost 11 bases, and 13 bases lay in between. The CDR3 spans 11 residues. CDR1 and CDR2 (germline): MNHEY, SVGAGI. Here the CDR3 reads CASSEGRGAFF. The CDR3 DNA reads as TGTGCCAGCAGCGAGGGACGGGGGGCTTTCTTT.

The chain's CDR3 is CSAPREETQYF. DNA of the CDR3: TGCAGTGCTCCCAGGGAAGAGACCCAGTACTTC. The V call is TRBV20-1, the J call TRBJ2-5; D is possibly TRBD1 (5 bases). Trimming took off 5 bases at V and 3 bases at J, with 7 bases between the two ends. The CDR3 totals 11 residues. The germline CDR1 and CDR2 sequences are DFQATT and SNEGSKA (reference sequence).

Turning to this clone: Relative to the germline gene, one junction end is altered; a read error may explain this. The same CDR3 can be traced to other DNA sequences in this sample. J is TRBJ1-6 and V is TRBV7-9; TRBD1 might be the D (6 bases). This CDR3 comprises 14 residues. The germline gives CDR1 SEHNR, CDR2 FQNEAQ (reference sequence). CDR3 in DNA: TGTGCCAGCAGCTTACAGGGGCGGAATTCACCCCTACACTTT. It translates to CASSLQGRNSPLHF.

The chain links TRBV7-3 to TRBJ2-2, with 12 bases fitting TRBD2. The germline V gene has CDR1 SGHTA and CDR2 FQGTGA. V shed 5 bases and J 6 bases; nucleotides not matched to a gene: 7. The CDR3 is made up of 16 amino acids. CDR3 nucleotides: TGTGCCAGCAGCCCAAGTAGACTAGCGGGAGCCGGGGAGCTGTTTTTT. Protein product: CASSPSRLAGAGELFF.

The chain joins TRBV18 to TRBJ1-6, with TRBD1 identical over 8 bases. Germline V gene data show CDR1 as KGHSH and CDR2 as LQKENI. This CDR3 is 14 amino acids long. Trimming at V came to 6 bases and at J to 8 bases, leaving 6 bases not matched to a gene. This chain's CDR3 is CASSSGTGDSPLHF. The CDR3 nucleotides read TGTGCCAGCTCGAGTGGGACAGGCGATTCACCCCTCCACTTT.

The chain recombines TRBV7-9 with TRBJ2-3; perhaps TRBD2 as D (6 bases). Trimming pared 3 bases from V and 1 base from J, leaving 8 bases between. The CDR3 contains 14 residues. Germline CDR1 is SEHNR and CDR2 is FQNEAQ (reference sequence). The CDR3, as DNA: TGTGCCAGCAGCTTTGGCGGGGGCACAGATACGCAGTATTTT. As protein: CASSFGGGTDTQYF.